The 15 T cell receptor beta chains listed next were all sequenced from one sample in a study of human T cells and chemical hapten exposure. Specified time point: patch test 1, 2 weeks after DPC sensitization. The treatment was: therapeutic diphenylcyclopropenone sensitization with weekly scalp DPC. TCRdb fed the RACE reads into MiXCR, producing one record per CDR3 protein. Of about 380,000 distinct CDR3 sequences listed, roughly 4.8% were seen once; the top ten hold approximately 2.3%. The sequences come from whole blood, collected in connection with sensitization to the hapten diphenylcyclopropenone (DPC). Receptors originate from a woman in her fifties or sixties with alopecia areata. Some clones in this sample may be carry-over from other donors' samples.

The chain employs TRBV4-2 and TRBJ1-1, with a possible D match to TRBD1 (5 bases). Germline V gene data show CDR1 as LGHNA and CDR2 as YNFKEQ. The CDR3 spans 15 residues. The V end was cut by 11 bases, the J end by 0 bases, with 19 bases between. CDR3 coding DNA: TGTGCCGAAGGGGAACGGTCCGACCTGAACACTGAAGCTTTCTTT. Its translation is CAEGERSDLNTEAFF.

The genes are TRBV28 and TRBJ2-7; D might be TRBD1 (6 bases). This CDR3 comprises 15 residues. In germline, CDR1 is MDHEN, CDR2 SYDVKM. Between the trimmed V and J ends, which lost 2 bases and 2 bases, there was a span of 13 bases. CDR3: CASSLGGPPTYEQYF. DNA for the CDR3: TGTGCCAGCAGTTTAGGGGGCCCACCTACCTACGAGCAGTACTTC.

Many counts were recorded for this clonotype. The J gene is TRBJ1-1, the V gene TRBV3-1; D is unresolved. The ends were cut back, 4 bases at V and 0 bases at J, with 6 bases in the middle. Germline V gives CDR1 LGHDT, CDR2 YNNKEL (reference sequence). The CDR3 spans 13 residues. The chain's CDR3 is CASSPVMNTEAFF. For the CDR3, the DNA is TGTGCCAGCAGCCCTGTTATGAACACTGAAGCTTTCTTT.

This clonotype was detected a few times. DNA for the CDR3: TGTGCCTGGAGTGTCCCGGAACTCAGGGGGAGCTATGGCTACACCTTC. Protein product: CAWSVPELRGSYGYTF. The rearrangement uses TRBV30 and TRBJ1-2, with 7 positions matching TRBD1. Germline CDR1 reads GTSNPN; CDR2 reads SVGIG (reference sequence). The CDR3 loop spans 16 amino acids. Trimming took 0 bases from V and 4 from J; bases not matched to a gene: 11.

This clonotype was recorded a few times. The chain has TRBV18 and TRBJ2-7; weak D call: TRBD1 (6 bases). The V and J ends lost 4 bases and 6 bases respectively, with 19 bases between them. CDR1 KGHSH and CDR2 LQKENI come from the germline V gene. The length of the CDR3 is 15 residues. The DNA of the CDR3 is TGTGCCAGCTCACTACCCGGCCCGTTGGGGGCCGAGCAGTACTTC. It translates to CASSLPGPLGAEQYF.

The chain is built from TRBV7-3 and TRBJ1-1, with unresolved D. Trimming took off 4 bases at V and 1 base at J, with 7 bases between the two ends. There are 13 residues in the CDR3. Germline loops: CDR1 SGHTA, CDR2 FQGTGA. Written as DNA, the CDR3 is TGTGCCAGCAGCTGGGGAGCGAACACTGAAGCTTTCTTT. Translated: CASSWGANTEAFF.

At least ten counts were recorded for this clonotype. The chain is built from TRBV7-6 and TRBJ2-7; TRBD2 matches at 7 bases. This CDR3 region has 13 residues. CDR1 and CDR2 from the germline V gene are SGHVS and FNYEAQ. V gave up 4 bases and J gave up 5 bases; unmatched junction bases: 5. CDR3 region: CASSSGDYDEQYF. CDR3 nucleotides: TGTGCCAGCAGCTCCGGGGACTATGACGAGCAGTACTTC.

This clonotype has only a few counts. The rearrangement uses TRBV7-2 and TRBJ2-1; 8 bases line up with TRBD2. The CDR3 runs to 16 residues. The V segment lost 1 base and the J segment 8 bases; nucleotides outside the gene matches: 10. CDR1 SGHTA and CDR2 FQGNSA come from the germline V gene. The DNA of the CDR3 is TGTGCCAGCAGCTTAGGGGTCGGGAGGGTAAACTATGAGCAGTTCTTC. This codes for CASSLGVGRVNYEQFF.

The chain joins TRBV6-2 or TRBV6-3 to TRBJ2-1; 8 bases match TRBD1. The CDR3 extends over 15 amino acids. V shed 7 bases and J 1 base; nucleotides not matched to a gene: 6. Per germline, CDR1 MNHEY and CDR2 SVGEGT. CDR3 sequence reads: CASIQGAWSYNEQFF. The CDR3 nucleotides are TGTGCCAGCATCCAGGGGGCGTGGTCCTACAATGAGCAGTTCTTC.

This clonotype was found many times. V is TRBV6-1 and J is TRBJ2-7; 9 nucleotides match TRBD1. The trim removed 5 bases at V and 7 bases at J, leaving 9 bases unmatched. CDR3 size: 14 residues. Germline values: CDR1 MNHNS, CDR2 SASEGT. The chain's CDR3 is CASSSTGGFREQYF. The CDR3 DNA is TGTGCCAGCAGTAGTACAGGGGGCTTCAGAGAGCAGTACTTC.

A few counts support this clonotype. The chain couples TRBV6-5 to TRBJ2-2, with TRBD1 matching over 10 bases. CDR3 length: 15 residues. Germline CDR1 is MNHEY and CDR2 is SVGAGI. Trimming removed 4 bases from V and 6 bases from J; junction bases left unmatched: 5. The CDR3 DNA sequence: TGTGCCAGCAGTTCGACAGGGGGCTTGTCCGGGGAGCTGTTTTTT. Its translation is CASSSTGGLSGELFF.

This clonotype occurred many times. This sequence joins TRBV21-1 and TRBJ2-5. TRBV21-1 is designated a pseudogene. The CDR3 is 11 residues long. In DNA, the CDR3 is TGTGCCGTCGAGTTACAAGAGACCCAGTACTTC. This translates into CAVELQETQYF.

This clonotype was seen at least ten times. The gene calls are TRBV27 and TRBJ2-7; weak D call: TRBD2 (5 bases). CDR3 length: 16 residues. The germline CDR1 and CDR2 sequences are MNHEY and SMNVEV (reference sequence). Trimming removed 1 base from V and 7 bases from J, with 20 bases in between. In DNA form, the CDR3 reads TGTGCCAGCAGTTTATTAGCCGGACCGCAATCGGGAGAGCAGTACTTC. The encoded protein is CASSLLAGPQSGEQYF.

In DNA form, the CDR3 reads TGTGCCAGCAGTTCCCTGGACACTTCAAGCAATCAGCCCCAGCATTTT. This codes for CASSSLDTSSNQPQHF. The V and J genes are TRBV6-2 or TRBV6-3 and TRBJ1-5; possibly TRBD1 for D (5 bases). The CDR3 totals 16 residues. Germline V gene lookup returns CDR1 MNHEY and CDR2 SVGEGT. V lost 4 bases, J lost 1 base, and 14 bases lay in between.

Many counts were recorded for this clonotype. The chain employs TRBV3-1 and TRBJ2-7, with a weak D call TRBD1 (5 bases). There are 13 residues in the CDR3. The V gene lost 0 bases and the J gene lost 12 bases, with 15 bases spanning the gap. Looked up from germline, CDR1 is LGHDT and CDR2 is YNNKEL (reference sequence). The CDR3 DNA follows: TGTGCCAGCAGCCAAGAAAAGGGGCAGGGATGGTACTTC. It codes for CASSQEKGQGWYF.